A single sample gave rise to the 3 T cell receptor beta chains below, sequenced in a study of beta chain features in type 1 diabetes. General observations from the study: Across all four CD4+ subsets, people with type 1 diabetes showed modestly shorter TCRB CDR3s.

The antigens for these receptors are not known. Since all of the isolated RNA was reverse transcribed, expressed TCRB transcripts were what got sequenced. Here immunoSEQ multiplex PCR was the method, and the copy in TCRdb shows in-frame clones only, minus some. This sample has 600,000 to 750,000 clones; 9.5% to 15% occur once, and the top ten carry roughly 0.12%. Sequences were obtained from naive CD4+ T cells from blood. Receptors were obtained from a man younger than 45 with type 1 diabetes.

This clone was counted only a few times. The chain is built from TRBV18 and TRBJ2-5, with 8 bases that match TRBD1. Per germline, CDR1 KGHSH and CDR2 LQKENI. This CDR3 is 15 amino acids long. V shed 2 bases and J 5 bases; nucleotides not matched to a gene: 7. The CDR3, as DNA: TGTGCCAGCTCACCAACAGGACAGGGCGGGGAGACCCAGTACTTC. Translating it yields CASSPTGQGGETQYF.

This clone was recorded a few times. The genes are TRBV18 and TRBJ1-2; no firm D call. From germline, CDR1 is KGHSH and CDR2 LQKENI. The CDR3 sequence is 15 residues long. The germline V and J ends were trimmed by 6 bases and 6 bases, with 20 bases remaining between them. The CDR3 DNA sequence: TGTGCCAGCTCCCCCGAGGCCCGGGGAACAAATGGCTACACCTTC. Protein product: CASSPEARGTNGYTF.

Of note for this clone: A read error may account for a junction end that differs from germline. This sequence joins TRBV28 and TRBJ2-7, with 7 positions matching TRBD1. Germline CDR1 reads MDHEN; CDR2 reads SYDVKM. The CDR3 totals 11 residues. In DNA form, the CDR3 reads TGTGCCAGCAGTTCCAACAGGGGCACAGACTTC. It encodes CASSSNRGTDF.